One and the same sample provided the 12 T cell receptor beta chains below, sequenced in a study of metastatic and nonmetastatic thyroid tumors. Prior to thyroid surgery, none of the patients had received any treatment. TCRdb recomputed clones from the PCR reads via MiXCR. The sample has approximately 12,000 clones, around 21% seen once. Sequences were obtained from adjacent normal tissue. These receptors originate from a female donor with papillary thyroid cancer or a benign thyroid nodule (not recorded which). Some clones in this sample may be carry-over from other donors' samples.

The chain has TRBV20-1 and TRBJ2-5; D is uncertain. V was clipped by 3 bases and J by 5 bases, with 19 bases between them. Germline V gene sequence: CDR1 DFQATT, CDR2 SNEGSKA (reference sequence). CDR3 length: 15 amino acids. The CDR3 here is CSARPFGLAGETQYF. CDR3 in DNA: TGCAGTGCTAGGCCGTTCGGCTTAGCAGGCGAGACCCAGTACTTC.

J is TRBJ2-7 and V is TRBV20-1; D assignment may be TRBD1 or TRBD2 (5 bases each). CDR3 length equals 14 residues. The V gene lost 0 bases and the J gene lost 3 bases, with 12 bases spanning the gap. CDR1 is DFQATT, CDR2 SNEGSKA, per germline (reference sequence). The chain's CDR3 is CSARDRGWGYEQYF. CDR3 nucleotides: TGCAGTGCTAGAGACCGGGGCTGGGGCTACGAGCAGTACTTC.

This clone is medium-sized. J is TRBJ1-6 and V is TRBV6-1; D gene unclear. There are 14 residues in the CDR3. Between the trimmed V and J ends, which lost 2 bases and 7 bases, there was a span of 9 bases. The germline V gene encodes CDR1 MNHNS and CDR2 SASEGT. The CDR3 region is CASSELQRNSPLHF. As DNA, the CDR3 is TGTGCCAGCAGTGAATTGCAGCGGAATTCACCCCTCCACTTT.

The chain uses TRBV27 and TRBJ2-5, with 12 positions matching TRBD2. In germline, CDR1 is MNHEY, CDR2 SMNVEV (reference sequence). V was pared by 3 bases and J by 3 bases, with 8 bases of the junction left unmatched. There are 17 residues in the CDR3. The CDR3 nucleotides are TGTGCCAGCAGTTTCCCGACTAGCGGGGGAAGGGAAGAGACCCAGTACTTC. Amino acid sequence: CASSFPTSGGREETQYF.

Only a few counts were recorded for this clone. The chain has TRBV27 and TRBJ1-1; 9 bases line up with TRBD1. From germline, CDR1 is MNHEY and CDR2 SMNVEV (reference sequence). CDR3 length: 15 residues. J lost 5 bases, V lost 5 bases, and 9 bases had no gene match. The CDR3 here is CASSITGGVGTEAFF. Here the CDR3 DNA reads TGTGCCAGCAGTATTACAGGGGGCGTAGGTACTGAAGCTTTCTTT.

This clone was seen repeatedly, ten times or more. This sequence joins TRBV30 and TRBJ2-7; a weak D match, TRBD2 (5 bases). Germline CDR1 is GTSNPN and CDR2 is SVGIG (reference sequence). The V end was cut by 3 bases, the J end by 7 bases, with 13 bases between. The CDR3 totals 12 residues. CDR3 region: CAWRTGDGEQYF. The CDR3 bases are TGTGCCTGGAGGACCGGGGATGGGGAGCAGTACTTC.

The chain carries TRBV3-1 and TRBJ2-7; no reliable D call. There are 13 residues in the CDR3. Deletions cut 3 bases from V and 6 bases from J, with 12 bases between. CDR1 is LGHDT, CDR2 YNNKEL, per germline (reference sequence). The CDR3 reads CASSHAQSGEQYV. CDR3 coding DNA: TGTGCCAGCAGCCATGCACAGTCCGGCGAGCAGTACGTC.

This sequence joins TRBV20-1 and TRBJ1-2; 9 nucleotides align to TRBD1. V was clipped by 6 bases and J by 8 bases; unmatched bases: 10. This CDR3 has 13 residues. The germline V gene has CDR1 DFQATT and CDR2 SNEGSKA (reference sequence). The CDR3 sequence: CSAPDRGDGGYTF. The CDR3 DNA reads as TGCAGTGCACCTGACAGGGGGGATGGAGGCTACACCTTC.

CDR3 region: CASSLGFPTGELFF. Written as DNA, the CDR3 is TGTGCCAGCAGCTTAGGATTTCCGACCGGGGAGCTGTTTTTT. V gene TRBV11-3 combines with J gene TRBJ2-2; D uncertain. The germline V gene encodes CDR1 SGHNT and CDR2 YENEEA. The CDR3 contains 14 residues. V was shortened by 1 base and J by 5 bases, with 8 bases between the two germline ends.

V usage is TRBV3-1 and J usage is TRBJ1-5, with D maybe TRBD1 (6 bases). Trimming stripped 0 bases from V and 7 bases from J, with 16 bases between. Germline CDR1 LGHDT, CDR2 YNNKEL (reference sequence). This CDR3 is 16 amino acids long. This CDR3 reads CASSQDFGRGGQPQHF. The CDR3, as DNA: TGTGCCAGCAGCCAAGATTTTGGCAGGGGAGGCCAGCCCCAGCATTTT. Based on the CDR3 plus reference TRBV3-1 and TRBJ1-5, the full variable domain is DTAVSQTPKYLVTQMGNDKSIKCEQNLGHDTMYWYKQDSKKFLKIMFSYNNKELIINETVPNRFSPKSPDKAHLNLHINSLELGDSAVYFCASSQDFGRGGQPQHFGDGTRLSIL.

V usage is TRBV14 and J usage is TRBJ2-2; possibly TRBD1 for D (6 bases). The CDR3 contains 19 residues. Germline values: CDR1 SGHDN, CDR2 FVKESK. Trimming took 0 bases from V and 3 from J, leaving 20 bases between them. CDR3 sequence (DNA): TGTGCCAGCAGCCAAGATCATCTTTCGGGCAGGGGCTACACCGGGGAGCTGTTTTTT. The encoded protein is CASSQDHLSGRGYTGELFF.

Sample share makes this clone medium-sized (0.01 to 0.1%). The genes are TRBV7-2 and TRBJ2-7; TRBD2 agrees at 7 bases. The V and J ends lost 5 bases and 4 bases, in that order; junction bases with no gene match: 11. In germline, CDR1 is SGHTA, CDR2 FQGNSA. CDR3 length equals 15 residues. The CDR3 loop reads CASSPASGIGYEQYF. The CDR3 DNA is TGTGCCAGCAGCCCCGCCAGCGGGATTGGGTACGAGCAGTACTTC.